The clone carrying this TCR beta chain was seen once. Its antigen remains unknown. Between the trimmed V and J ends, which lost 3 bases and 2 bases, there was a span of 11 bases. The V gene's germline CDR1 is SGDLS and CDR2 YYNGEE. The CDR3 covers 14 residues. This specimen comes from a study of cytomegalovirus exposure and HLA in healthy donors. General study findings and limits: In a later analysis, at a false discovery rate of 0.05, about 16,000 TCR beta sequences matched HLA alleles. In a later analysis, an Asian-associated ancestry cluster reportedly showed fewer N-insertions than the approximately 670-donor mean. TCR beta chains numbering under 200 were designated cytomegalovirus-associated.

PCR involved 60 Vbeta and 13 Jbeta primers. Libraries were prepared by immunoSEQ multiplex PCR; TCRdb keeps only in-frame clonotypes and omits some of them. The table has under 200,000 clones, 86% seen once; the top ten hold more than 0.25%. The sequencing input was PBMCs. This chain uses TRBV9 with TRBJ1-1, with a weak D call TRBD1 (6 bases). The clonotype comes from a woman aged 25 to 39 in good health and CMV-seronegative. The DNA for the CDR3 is TGTGCCAGCAGCGCCCGGACAGTTAACACTGAAGCTTTCTTT. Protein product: CASSARTVNTEAFF.